A single sample gave rise to the 10 T cell receptor beta chains below, sequenced in a study of cytomegalovirus exposure and HLA in healthy donors. PCR employed 60 Vbeta and 13 Jbeta primers. Repertoires were generated with immunoSEQ multiplex PCR, while TCRdb's copy carries only in-frame clones and drops some. This sample yields 200,000 to 250,000 clones, of which almost 80% are seen a single time; around 1.8% belongs to the top ten. Sequenced: PBMCs. These receptors all stem from a man younger than 30 in good health and CMV-seronegative.

This chain joins TRBV28 and TRBJ1-2, with 7 bases identical to TRBD1. The trim removed 7 bases at V and 6 bases at J, leaving 5 bases unmatched. Germline V CDR1 and CDR2: MDHEN, SYDVKM. The CDR3 has 12 residues. CDR3 protein: CASNDREDGYTF. In DNA form, the CDR3 reads TGTGCCAGCAACGACAGGGAAGATGGCTACACCTTC.

V usage is TRBV25-1 and J usage is TRBJ1-2; D is perhaps TRBD1 (6 bases). CDR3 length: 14 amino acids. Trimming took off 1 base at V and 5 bases at J, with 11 bases between the two ends. From germline, CDR1 is MGHDK and CDR2 SYGVNS. The CDR3 region has the DNA TGTGCCAGCAGTGAATCAGGGGTTCAATATGGCTACACCTTC. Translation: CASSESGVQYGYTF.

The V and J genes are TRBV7-9 and TRBJ2-3, with 7 bases matching TRBD2. V trimming: 6 bases; J trimming: 2 bases; junction bases outside the gene matches: 14. The CDR3 is made up of 17 amino acids. Germline loops: CDR1 SEHNR, CDR2 FQNEAQ (reference sequence). The CDR3 DNA reads TGTGCCAGCAGTTTATCCCTCGGACTAGGGCTCACAGATACGCAGTATTTT. Its translation is CASSLSLGLGLTDTQYF.

The V gene is TRBV14, the J gene TRBJ2-7; D perhaps matches TRBD1 (5 bases). The CDR3 has 12 amino acids. V was pared by 1 base and J by 7 bases, with 8 bases between. The germline gives CDR1 SGHDN, CDR2 FVKESK. The CDR3 DNA sequence: TGTGCCAGCAGCCAAGCTCCAGGGGAGCAGTACTTC. This sequence encodes CASSQAPGEQYF.

The J gene is TRBJ1-1, the V gene TRBV5-1; D not resolved. V shed 0 bases and J shed 4 bases, with 13 bases lying between them. This CDR3 comprises 15 residues. Germline CDR1 is SGHRS and CDR2 is YFSETQ. The CDR3 region is CASSLGLAGITEAFF. CDR3 nucleotide sequence: TGCGCCAGCAGCTTGGGGTTAGCGGGGATCACTGAAGCTTTCTTT.

This clone was seen only once. This sequence joins TRBV7-8 and TRBJ2-3, with 12 positions matching TRBD2. V gave up 4 bases and J gave up 0 bases; unmatched junction bases: 8. Germline V gene sequence: CDR1 SGHVS, CDR2 FQNEAQ. There are 18 residues in the CDR3. The CDR3 here is CASSSRLAGASSTDTQYF. CDR3 coding DNA: TGTGCCAGCAGCTCCCGACTAGCGGGGGCCAGTAGCACAGATACGCAGTATTTT.

The chain is built from TRBV6-5 and TRBJ2-5; 9 nucleotides line up with TRBD1. The tail of the sequence fits TRBJ2-7 better, so the J call may be wrong. Germline V gives CDR1 MNHEY, CDR2 SVGAGI. The length of the CDR3 is 14 residues. The CDR3 here is CASRAGTGSYEQYF. In DNA form, the CDR3 reads TGTGCCAGCAGGGCCGGGACAGGGTCCTACGAGCAGTACTTC.

The chain has TRBV18 and TRBJ1-4; D might be TRBD1 (5 bases). The CDR3 length is 15 residues. In germline, CDR1 is KGHSH, CDR2 LQKENI. V lost 3 bases and J lost 5, with 13 bases in between. CDR3 coding DNA: TGTGCCAGCTCACCGAAGGCAGGGCCGAATGAAAAACTGTTTTTT. Residues: CASSPKAGPNEKLFF.

This clone was seen a few times. V gene TRBV7-8 combines with J gene TRBJ2-2; 7 bases align to TRBD1. Germline loops: CDR1 SGHVS, CDR2 FQNEAQ. CDR3 length: 14 amino acids. Trimming cost V 5 bases and J 4 bases; bases outside gene matches: 4. The CDR3 coding sequence is TGTGCCAGCAGCACACAGGGGAGCACCGGGGAGCTGTTTTTT. This sequence encodes CASSTQGSTGELFF.

The rearrangement uses TRBV9 and TRBJ2-2, with 9 positions matching TRBD2. This CDR3 is built from 16 residues. Germline V gives CDR1 SGDLS, CDR2 YYNGEE. Trimming removed 3 bases from V and 4 bases from J; junction bases left unmatched: 7. The DNA of the CDR3 is TGTGCCAGCAGCGGAGTAGCGGGAGTAGGCACCGGGGAGCTGTTTTTT. Amino acids: CASSGVAGVGTGELFF.